The 3 T cell receptor beta chains below come from one sample, sequenced in a study of CD8+ T cells in alopecia areata. TCR sequencing used cDNA made by reverse transcription of extracted RNA. Repertoires were generated with immunoSEQ multiplex PCR, while TCRdb's copy carries only in-frame clones and drops some. This table holds about 150,000 clones, approximately 60% found once. Sequencing was performed on CD8+ T cells sorted from blood. The receptors originated from a human donor in good health.

This clone was seen more than once but under ten times. The V gene is TRBV14, the J gene TRBJ2-1, with 7 bases lining up with TRBD2. V dropped 5 bases and J dropped 10; count of bases not matched to a gene: 8. Germline lookup yields CDR1 SGHDN and CDR2 FVKESK. The length of the CDR3 is 13 residues. For the CDR3, the DNA is TGTGCCAGCAGCGGGAGGGGAACTAGCGAGCAGTTCTTC. Its translation: CASSGRGTSEQFF.

The chain carries TRBV13 and TRBJ2-1, with 10 bases that match TRBD1. The CDR3 extends over 15 amino acids. The junction had 5 bases not matched to a gene; V was cut back by 3 bases and J by 6 bases. CDR1 is PRHDT, CDR2 FYEKMQ, per germline (reference sequence). The DNA for the CDR3 is TGTGCCAGCAGCTTTCTTCGGACAGGGGGCAATGAGCAGTTCTTC. As protein: CASSFLRTGGNEQFF.

In this sample, this clone turned up once. The chain has TRBV14 and TRBJ2-1, with D unresolved. Germline V gives CDR1 SGHDN, CDR2 FVKESK. V was shortened by 0 bases and J by 5 bases, with 5 bases between the two germline ends. The CDR3 has 13 amino acids. CDR3 in amino acids: CASSQEDDNEQFF. CDR3 DNA sequence: TGTGCCAGCAGCCAAGAAGATGACAATGAGCAGTTCTTC.